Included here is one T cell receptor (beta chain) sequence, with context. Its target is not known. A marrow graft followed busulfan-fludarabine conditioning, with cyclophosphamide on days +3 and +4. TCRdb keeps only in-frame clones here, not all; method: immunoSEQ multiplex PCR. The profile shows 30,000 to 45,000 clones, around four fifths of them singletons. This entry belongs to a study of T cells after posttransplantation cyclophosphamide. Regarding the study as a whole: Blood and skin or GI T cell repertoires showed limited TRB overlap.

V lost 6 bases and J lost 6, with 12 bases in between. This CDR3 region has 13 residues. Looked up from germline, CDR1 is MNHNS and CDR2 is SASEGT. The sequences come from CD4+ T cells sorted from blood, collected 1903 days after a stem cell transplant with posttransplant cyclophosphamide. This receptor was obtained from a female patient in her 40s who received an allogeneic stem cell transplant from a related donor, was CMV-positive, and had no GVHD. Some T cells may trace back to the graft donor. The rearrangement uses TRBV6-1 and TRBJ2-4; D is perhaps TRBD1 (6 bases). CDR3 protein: CASRGIRGNIQYF. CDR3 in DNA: TGTGCCAGCAGGGGGATCAGGGGAAACATTCAGTACTTC.